This T cell receptor (beta chain) appears in the sequencing data of a study of Graves' ophthalmopathy and Graves' hyperthyroidism. The CDR3 runs to 15 residues. CDR1 and CDR2 from the germline V gene are MNHNY and SVGAGI (reference sequence). The V and J ends lost 7 bases and 4 bases respectively, with 17 bases between them. RNA transcripts yielded amplified TCR beta CDR3 regions. Amplification began with first-round RT-PCR using HTBI primers, then second-round multiplex PCR was performed. From the multiplex PCR reads, TCRdb called clonotypes with MiXCR, one entry per CDR3 protein. This sample has 200,000 to 300,000 distinct CDR3 sequences, with around 50% found just once.

The sequencing input was peripheral blood. The source of this sequence is an adult man with Graves' ophthalmopathy. The rearrangement uses TRBV6-6 and TRBJ1-3, with D perhaps matching TRBD1 (5 bases). The CDR3 region is CASTISGVFGNTIYF. CDR3 nucleotide sequence: TGTGCCAGCACAATATCGGGGGTATTCGGAAACACCATATATTTT.